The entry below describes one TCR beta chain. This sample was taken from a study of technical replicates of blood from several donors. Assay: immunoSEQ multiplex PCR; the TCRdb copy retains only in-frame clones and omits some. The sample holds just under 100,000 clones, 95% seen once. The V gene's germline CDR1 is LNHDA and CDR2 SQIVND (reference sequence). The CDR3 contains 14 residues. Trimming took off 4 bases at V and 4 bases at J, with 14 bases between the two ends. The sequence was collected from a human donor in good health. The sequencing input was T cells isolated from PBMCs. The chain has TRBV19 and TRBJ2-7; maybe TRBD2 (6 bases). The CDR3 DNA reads TGTGCCAGTAGTACCGGGACGGGAGCTTACGAGCAGTACTTC. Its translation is CASSTGTGAYEQYF.